This passage covers 25 T cell receptor beta chains from one sample sequenced in a study of OX40 agonist ivuxolimab in advanced cancers. The data were produced by immunoSEQ multiplex PCR, yet TCRdb's version contains in-frame clones alone and is incomplete. The repertoire holds tens of thousands of clones, with about 82% as singletons. The source material was CD4+ or CD8+ T cells sorted from blood, sampled in a trial of the OX40 agonist ivuxolimab. Every receptor here comes from an adult with an advanced solid tumor such as melanoma, head and neck, liver or kidney cancer.

The count of this clone is one. The rearrangement links TRBV4-1 to TRBJ2-1; 8 bases fit TRBD2. This CDR3 region has 15 residues. Trimming cost V 4 bases and J 7 bases; bases outside gene matches: 9. Germline-derived CDR1 and CDR2 are MGHRA and YSYEKL. The CDR3 loop reads CASSPQAGAGNEQFF. The CDR3 coding sequence is TGCGCCAGCAGCCCGCAAGCGGGAGCGGGTAATGAGCAGTTCTTC.

This clone was picked up one time. The V call is TRBV4-2, the J call TRBJ1-4; TRBD1 matches at 8 bases. The trim removed 4 bases at V and 6 bases at J, leaving 7 bases unmatched. The CDR3 is 15 amino acids. Germline V gene sequence: CDR1 LGHNA, CDR2 YNFKEQ. CDR3 protein: CASSPQDRVYEKLFF. The CDR3 DNA follows: TGTGCCAGCAGCCCTCAGGACAGGGTCTATGAAAAACTGTTTTTT.

V gene TRBV9 combines with J gene TRBJ2-1; no clear D. The V gene lost 4 bases and the J gene lost 8 bases, with 10 bases spanning the gap. Germline assignment: CDR1 SGDLS and CDR2 YYNGEE. The CDR3 has 12 amino acids. CDR3 DNA sequence: TGTGCCAGCAGCCTACCTTCGGATGAGCAGTTCTTC. Protein: CASSLPSDEQFF.

The rearrangement joins TRBV11-2 to TRBJ1-2; D gene unclear. CDR3 length equals 14 residues. V lost 2 bases and J lost 1, with 8 bases in between. Germline-derived CDR1 and CDR2 are SGHAT and FQNNGV. CDR3 coding DNA: TGTGCCAGCAGCTTATTCCGGGGTAACTATGGCTACACCTTC. It is translated as CASSLFRGNYGYTF. The full variable domain, its missing parts supplied by reference TRBV11-2 and TRBJ1-2, is EAGVAQSPRYKIIEKRQSVAFWCNPISGHATLYWYQQILGQGPKLLIQFQNNGVVDDSQLPKDRFSAERLKGVDSTLKIQPAKLEDSAVYLCASSLFRGNYGYTFGSGTRLTVV.

V is TRBV10-3 and J is TRBJ2-5; D uncertain. The J call is doubtful: the DNA matches TRBJ2-7 better. The CDR3 loop spans 15 amino acids. In germline, CDR1 is ENHRY, CDR2 SYGVKD. The DNA for the CDR3 is TGTGCCATCAGTGAAGGGCAGAGGAGCTCCTACGAGCAGTACTTC. This codes for CAISEGQRSSYEQYF.

The rearrangement joins TRBV4-1 to TRBJ2-7; the match to TRBD1 covers 9 bases. There are 15 residues in the CDR3. After removal of 5 bases from V and 3 bases from J, the junction contained 8 bases not matched to a gene. CDR1 and CDR2 (germline): MGHRA, YSYEKL. Here the CDR3 reads CASSEGQGWGYEQYF. The CDR3 nucleotides are TGCGCCAGCAGCGAGGGACAGGGTTGGGGCTACGAGCAGTACTTC.

The CDR3 region is CASSDDLHNEQFF. In DNA form, the CDR3 reads TGTGCCAGCAGTGATGACCTCCACAATGAGCAGTTCTTC. The gene calls are TRBV2 and TRBJ2-1; D remains ambiguous. This CDR3 has 13 amino acids. Trimming cost V 3 bases and J 5 bases, with 8 bases left between them. Germline values: CDR1 SNHLY, CDR2 FYNNEI.

J is TRBJ2-7 and V is TRBV10-3, with 11 bases matching TRBD1. V was clipped by 10 bases and J by 5 bases; unmatched bases: 4. The CDR3 length is 12 residues. Germline V CDR1 and CDR2: ENHRY, SYGVKD. CDR3 sequence: CATRTGGDEQYF. The CDR3 nucleotides are TGTGCCACCAGGACAGGGGGCGACGAGCAGTACTTC.

The chain carries TRBV9 and TRBJ1-2; 7 bases are a match to TRBD1. Germline CDR1 reads SGDLS; CDR2 reads YYNGEE. The CDR3 contains 13 residues. The V segment lost 2 bases and the J segment 3 bases; nucleotides outside the gene matches: 1. CDR3 region: CASSVTGDYGYTF. CDR3 nucleotide sequence: TGTGCCAGCAGCGTCACAGGGGACTATGGCTACACCTTC.

J is TRBJ1-5 and V is TRBV30; D is uncertain. Trimming removed 2 bases from V and 7 bases from J, with 12 bases in between. The CDR3 runs 13 residues. Germline CDR1 and CDR2: GTSNPN and SVGIG (reference sequence). CDR3 nucleotides: TGTGCCTGGAGTTACCTCGCGGGCCAGCCCCAGCATTTT. Its protein is CAWSYLAGQPQHF.

Remarks on this clone: Other DNA sequences of this sample code for an identical CDR3. The rearrangement uses TRBV28 and TRBJ2-1; TRBD2 is a possible D gene (6 bases). Per germline, CDR1 MDHEN and CDR2 SYDVKM. Trimming took 6 bases from V and 4 from J, leaving 16 bases between them. This CDR3 contains 15 residues. CDR3 DNA sequence: TGTGCCAGCAGCCTGAGCCTAGCGTCTTACAATGAGCAGTTCTTC. Amino acid sequence: CASSLSLASYNEQFF.

CDR3 DNA: TGCGCCAGCAGCCAAGACACAGGGAATTCACCCCTCCACTTT. Protein product: CASSQDTGNSPLHF. This chain joins TRBV4-1 and TRBJ1-6, with D perhaps matching TRBD1 (6 bases). This CDR3 spans 14 amino acids. Germline loops: CDR1 MGHRA, CDR2 YSYEKL. V dropped 0 bases and J dropped 7 bases, with 7 bases sitting between them.

The CDR3 DNA reads as TGTGCCAGCAGTTACTCGGAGAATCAGCCCCAGCATTTT. Its protein product is CASSYSENQPQHF. This chain links TRBV6-6 with TRBJ1-5, with unresolved D. V lost 0 bases, J lost 4 bases, and 4 bases lay in between. The CDR3 is made up of 13 amino acids. Germline values: CDR1 MNHNY, CDR2 SVGAGI (reference sequence).

The chain employs TRBV6-6 and TRBJ1-2, with D uncertain. Germline V gene sequence: CDR1 MNHNY, CDR2 SVGAGI (reference sequence). V lost 0 bases and J 4 bases, leaving 12 bases between the germline ends. The CDR3 sequence is 15 residues long. CDR3 nucleotides: TGTGCCAGCAGTTACTCGTCGTACCACCTCTATGGCTACACCTTC. It translates to CASSYSSYHLYGYTF.

The rearrangement links TRBV4-2 to TRBJ2-1, with D hard to call. CDR3 length: 15 residues. Germline V gene data show CDR1 as LGHNA and CDR2 as YNFKEQ. Deletions cut 0 bases from V and 2 bases from J, with 8 bases between. This CDR3 is CASSQDPDPYNEQFF. The CDR3 coding sequence is TGTGCCAGCAGCCAAGATCCCGACCCCTACAATGAGCAGTTCTTC.

The chain recombines TRBV28 with TRBJ2-2; maybe TRBD1 (6 bases). The CDR3 runs to 14 residues. From germline, CDR1 is MDHEN and CDR2 SYDVKM. Deletions cut 4 bases from V and 3 bases from J, with 9 bases between. CDR3 amino acids: CASSSQGYTGELFF. The CDR3 nucleotides are TGTGCCAGCAGTTCACAGGGCTACACCGGGGAGCTGTTTTTT.

The rearrangement links TRBV2 to TRBJ2-2; the D gene is possibly TRBD2 (6 bases). Germline CDR1 and CDR2: SNHLY and FYNNEI. V was cut by 7 bases and J by 4 bases, with 16 bases left in between. The CDR3 has 15 amino acids. In nucleotides, the CDR3 is TGTGCCAGCACCTTGACTGCGGGGATCACCGGGGAGCTGTTTTTT. Its protein product is CASTLTAGITGELFF.

The gene calls are TRBV2 and TRBJ1-3; tentatively, D is TRBD1 (5 bases). CDR3 length: 15 amino acids. Trimming took off 1 base at V and 8 bases at J, with 15 bases between the two ends. Germline V gene lookup returns CDR1 SNHLY and CDR2 FYNNEI. The CDR3 reads CASSEVGGLGDTIYF. The CDR3 DNA reads as TGTGCCAGCAGTGAAGTTGGGGGACTTGGGGACACCATATATTTT. Together with reference TRBV2 and TRBJ1-3, the CDR3 gives the full variable domain: EPEVTQTPSHQVTQMGQEVILRCVPISNHLYFYWYRQILGQKVEFLVSFYNNEISEKSEIFDDQFSVERPDGSNFTLKIRSTKLEDSAMYFCASSEVGGLGDTIYFGEGSWLTVV.

On this clone itself: The sample holds other DNA sequences that translate to the same CDR3. The rearrangement links TRBV5-1 to TRBJ2-1; 10 bases map to TRBD2. V was clipped by 3 bases and J by 7 bases; unmatched bases: 4. The CDR3 extends over 14 amino acids. CDR1 and CDR2 (germline): SGHRS, YFSETQ. The CDR3 nucleotides read TGCGCCAGCAGCTCTAGCGGGGGATATAATGAGCAGTTCTTC. It encodes CASSSSGGYNEQFF.

The rearrangement links TRBV30 to TRBJ2-3; D is uncertain. Germline V gene sequence: CDR1 GTSNPN, CDR2 SVGIG (reference sequence). The CDR3 runs to 13 residues. Between the trimmed V and J ends, which lost 4 bases and 4 bases, there was a span of 12 bases. CDR3 DNA: TGTGCCTGGACTCTCACGTTTGCAGATACGCAGTATTTT. This sequence encodes CAWTLTFADTQYF.

J is TRBJ1-3 and V is TRBV5-4; TRBD1 might be the D (5 bases). The length of the CDR3 is 14 residues. Per the germline V gene, CDR1 is SGHNT and CDR2 is YYREEE (reference sequence). V was pared by 3 bases and J by 7 bases, with 14 bases between. CDR3 nucleotide sequence: TGTGCCAGCAGCTGGGGGGGACTGGCTAACACCATATATTTT. Amino acid sequence: CASSWGGLANTIYF.

The V gene is TRBV5-5, the J gene TRBJ2-1; D is tentatively TRBD1 or TRBD2 (5 bases each). This CDR3 region has 14 residues. From germline, CDR1 is SGHKS and CDR2 YYEKEE (reference sequence). V lost 1 base and J lost 5, with 10 bases in between. The CDR3 DNA is TGTGCCAGCAGCTTGTTCGGGACCAACAATGAGCAGTTCTTC. Translated, it gives CASSLFGTNNEQFF.

The V and J genes are TRBV10-2 and TRBJ1-2, with 8 bases that match TRBD1. CDR1 is WSHSY, CDR2 SAAADI, per germline. The CDR3 spans 13 residues. V trimming: 3 bases; J trimming: 8 bases; junction bases outside the gene matches: 5. Written as DNA, the CDR3 is TGCGCCAGCAGTGATTGGACAGGGAACGGCTACACCTTC. Translated, it gives CASSDWTGNGYTF.

This clone was picked up a small number of times. The rearrangement joins TRBV13 to TRBJ1-1, with D possibly matching TRBD1 (6 bases). The V and J ends lost 3 bases and 5 bases respectively, with 13 bases between them. The CDR3 covers 14 residues. Germline V gives CDR1 PRHDT, CDR2 FYEKMQ (reference sequence). The DNA for the CDR3 is TGTGCCAGCAGCTTCGGAGGGGGTGAGACTGAAGCTTTCTTT. Translation gives CASSFGGGETEAFF. Looking up the rest from reference TRBV13 and TRBJ1-1 gives the full variable domain: AAGVIQSPRHLIKEKRETATLKCYPIPRHDTVYWYQQGPGQDPQFLISFYEKMQSDKGSIPDRFSAQQFSDYHSELNMSSLELGDSALYFCASSFGGGETEAFFGQGTRLTVV.

The chain carries TRBV9 and TRBJ2-7, with TRBD1 matching 8 bases. The CDR3 consists of 16 residues. Germline V CDR1 and CDR2: SGDLS, YYNGEE. V was pared by 4 bases and J by 2 bases, with 11 bases of the junction left unmatched. CDR3: CASSPSPGTGAYEQYF. As DNA, the CDR3 is TGTGCCAGCAGCCCAAGCCCGGGGACAGGTGCCTACGAGCAGTACTTC.